Following are 23 T cell receptor beta chains from one sample sequenced in a study of patients and donors after allogeneic stem cell transplantation. In TCRdb, the RT-PCR reads were re-called with MiXCR into one record per CDR3 protein. This sample yields approximately 150,000 distinct CDR3 sequences, of which approximately 31% are seen a single time; about 3.3% belongs to the top ten. Sequencing was carried out using blood, either unsorted or a sorted T cell fraction (not recorded which). All receptors come from a human donor who was either an allogeneic HSCT recipient or a stem cell or donor lymphocyte infusion donor (not recorded which). It is not recorded whose cells these are; they may come from a transplant donor.

This clonotype was counted between two and nine times. J is TRBJ2-5 and V is TRBV12-3 or TRBV12-4; the D call may be TRBD1 or TRBD2 (5 bases each). This CDR3 comprises 14 residues. Trimming left V 5 bases short and J 9 bases short, with 19 bases between. This CDR3 is CASSKMGVISAQYF. The CDR3 DNA is TGTGCCAGCAGTAAGATGGGGGTAATAAGTGCCCAGTACTTC.

Only one count was recorded for this clonotype. CDR3 sequence: CASSLGDRGHTDTQYF. In DNA, the CDR3 is TGTGCCAGCAGCTTGGGGGACAGGGGGCACACAGATACGCAGTATTTT. The rearrangement joins TRBV5-6 to TRBJ2-3; TRBD1 agrees at 12 bases. Trimming at V came to 0 bases and at J to 2 bases, leaving 1 base not matched to a gene. This CDR3 is built from 16 residues. Germline V gives CDR1 SGHDT, CDR2 YYEEEE.

V is TRBV14 and J is TRBJ2-7; no clear D. There are 12 residues in the CDR3. Germline V lookup: CDR1 SGHDN, CDR2 FVKESK. Trimming cost V 5 bases and J 6 bases, with 11 bases left between them. This CDR3 reads CASSSMTSEQYF. CDR3 coding DNA: TGTGCCAGCAGCAGTATGACATCCGAGCAGTACTTC.

The sample holds a few counts of this clonotype. Here the CDR3 reads CAIRQDSSYEQYF. The CDR3 DNA follows: TGTGCCATCAGGCAGGACAGCTCCTACGAGCAGTACTTC. V gene TRBV10-3 combines with J gene TRBJ2-7; TRBD1 might be the D (6 bases). Between the trimmed V and J ends, which lost 6 bases and 0 bases, there was a span of 9 bases. The CDR3 spans 13 residues. In germline, CDR1 is ENHRY, CDR2 SYGVKD.

The chain uses TRBV5-1 and TRBJ2-2, with D perhaps TRBD2 (6 bases). This CDR3 has 14 residues. Trimming cost V 4 bases and J 3 bases, with 10 bases left between them. The germline gives CDR1 SGHRS, CDR2 YFSETQ. The CDR3 is CASSGAGHTGELFF. DNA of the CDR3: TGCGCCAGCAGCGGGGCGGGACACACCGGGGAGCTGTTTTTT.

This sequence joins TRBV30 and TRBJ1-1; no reliable D call. The ends were cut back, 0 bases at V and 1 base at J, with 9 bases in the middle. The CDR3 loop spans 14 amino acids. Per the germline V gene, CDR1 is GTSNPN and CDR2 is SVGIG (reference sequence). The CDR3 DNA reads TGTGCCTGGAGTGTAGGTGGGTCGAACACTGAAGCTTTCTTT. This translates into CAWSVGGSNTEAFF.

This rearrangement joins TRBV4-2 to TRBJ1-1, with TRBD1 matching 9 bases. J was trimmed by 10 bases and V by 4 bases; bases with no gene match: 4. This CDR3 has 12 residues. CDR1 LGHNA and CDR2 YNFKEQ come from the germline V gene. In DNA form, the CDR3 reads TGTGCCAGCAGCCTTTTGACAGGGGGAGCTTTCTTT. This sequence encodes CASSLLTGGAFF.

This clonotype was detected ten times or more. The J gene is TRBJ2-7, the V gene TRBV5-1; 7 bases fit TRBD1. Germline V gene data show CDR1 as SGHRS and CDR2 as YFSETQ. After removal of 0 bases from V and 3 bases from J, the junction contained 3 bases not matched to a gene. The CDR3 runs to 14 residues. Here the CDR3 DNA reads TGCGCCAGCAGCTTGGACAGGGGATACTACGAGCAGTACTTC. This translates into CASSLDRGYYEQYF.

This clonotype was counted only a few times. The chain has TRBV15 and TRBJ1-4; possible D gene TRBD1, 5 bases. Germline-derived CDR1 and CDR2 are LNHNV and YYDKDF (reference sequence). The CDR3 runs 16 residues. Trimming took off 5 bases at V and 0 bases at J, with 13 bases between the two ends. The CDR3 here is CATSFDRRATNEKLFF. The CDR3 nucleotides read TGTGCCACCAGCTTCGACCGCAGGGCAACTAATGAAAAACTGTTTTTT.

This clonotype was seen a handful of times. This chain connects TRBV20-1 to TRBJ2-1; possible D gene TRBD2, 6 bases. V gave up 6 bases and J gave up 2 bases, with 23 bases separating them. The CDR3 has 17 residues. Germline V gives CDR1 DFQATT, CDR2 SNEGSKA (reference sequence). DNA of the CDR3: TGCAGTGCCCCGAACTGGGGCGGGACGGCAACCTACAATGAGCAGTTCTTC. It encodes CSAPNWGGTATYNEQFF.

The CDR3 protein is CASSQGSWTGNYGYTF. In DNA form, the CDR3 reads TGTGCCAGCAGCCAGGGCTCTTGGACGGGCAACTATGGCTACACCTTC. The gene calls are TRBV14 and TRBJ1-2; no firm D call. Germline-derived CDR1 and CDR2 are SGHDN and FVKESK. V lost 3 bases and J 2 bases, leaving 16 bases between the germline ends. The CDR3 extends over 16 amino acids.

This chain connects TRBV7-9 to TRBJ2-3; perhaps TRBD2 as D (6 bases). The germline CDR1 and CDR2 sequences are SEHNR and FQNEAQ (reference sequence). The CDR3 is made up of 13 amino acids. Trimming shortened V by 5 bases and J by 2 bases, and 8 bases separated the two germline ends. CDR3 protein: CASSRRATDTQYF. CDR3 DNA sequence: TGTGCCAGCAGCCGGAGGGCCACAGATACGCAGTATTTT.

In nucleotides, the CDR3 is TGTGCCAGCAGTCCGGGACAGGGACGCTACGAGCAGTACTTC. This codes for CASSPGQGRYEQYF. This chain links TRBV6-5 with TRBJ2-7; 9 nucleotides line up with TRBD1. Germline CDR1 and CDR2: MNHEY and SVGAGI. V trimming: 5 bases; J trimming: 3 bases; junction bases outside the gene matches: 5. The CDR3 sequence is 14 residues long.

The chain is built from TRBV28 and TRBJ2-7, with D unclear. V was trimmed by 8 bases and J by 4 bases, leaving 12 bases between them. In germline, CDR1 is MDHEN, CDR2 SYDVKM. The CDR3 runs 12 residues. For the CDR3, the DNA is TGTGCCAGCCAACCCTCGGGTTACGAGCAGTACTTC. Its translation: CASQPSGYEQYF.

This clonotype was counted at least ten times. The chain joins TRBV19 to TRBJ1-5; D remains ambiguous. V was cut by 3 bases and J by 7 bases, with 10 bases left in between. Looked up from germline, CDR1 is LNHDA and CDR2 is SQIVND (reference sequence). CDR3 length: 13 amino acids. CDR3 in amino acids: CASSISGRQPQHF. Here the CDR3 DNA reads TGTGCCAGTAGTATTTCCGGGAGACAGCCCCAGCATTTT.

This clonotype appeared many times. The chain carries TRBV2 and TRBJ1-2; a weak D match, TRBD1 (6 bases). The CDR3 is 15 amino acids. Germline V CDR1 and CDR2: SNHLY, FYNNEI. The ends were cut back, 3 bases at V and 2 bases at J, with 13 bases in the middle. In nucleotides, the CDR3 is TGTGCCAGCAGTGAGGACAGTATTTCAAACTATGGCTACACCTTC. As protein: CASSEDSISNYGYTF.

The rearrangement links TRBV4-3 to TRBJ2-3; D call uncertain. Trimming removed 1 base at V and 1 base at J, with 6 bases between. The CDR3 length is 14 residues. Germline V CDR1 and CDR2: LGHNA, YSLEER. The CDR3 loop is CASSQGEGTDTQYF. CDR3 nucleotides: TGCGCCAGCAGCCAAGGTGAGGGCACAGATACGCAGTATTTT.

V is TRBV3-1 and J is TRBJ2-3; the D is unclear. The CDR3 runs to 14 residues. Per the germline V gene, CDR1 is LGHDT and CDR2 is YNNKEL (reference sequence). V was pared by 2 bases and J by 2 bases, with 8 bases between. The CDR3 region is CASSQRGVTDTQYF. CDR3 in DNA: TGTGCCAGCAGCCAAAGAGGAGTCACAGATACGCAGTATTTT.

In its sample, this clonotype was seen a few times. This chain connects TRBV6-5 to TRBJ1-5; D is unresolved. The CDR3 is 14 residues long. The V end was cut by 5 bases, the J end by 0 bases, with 8 bases between. Looked up from germline, CDR1 is MNHEY and CDR2 is SVGAGI. The CDR3 DNA is TGTGCCAGCAGTCCCCTGCATAGCAATCAGCCCCAGCATTTT. This encodes CASSPLHSNQPQHF.

This chain connects TRBV12-3 or TRBV12-4 to TRBJ2-5; the match to TRBD1 covers 11 bases. V was pared by 3 bases and J by 5 bases, with 5 bases of the junction left unmatched. The CDR3 contains 15 residues. DNA for the CDR3: TGTGCCAGCAGTTTGGACAGGGGGCGCGGGGAGACCCAGTACTTC. It specifies CASSLDRGRGETQYF.

The table lists this clonotype with many counts. The chain carries TRBV12-3 or TRBV12-4 and TRBJ1-2, with 9 bases aligning to TRBD1. V shed 6 bases and J 6 bases; nucleotides not matched to a gene: 5. The CDR3 sequence is 13 residues long. CDR3: CASSGQGRNGYTF. In DNA, the CDR3 is TGTGCCAGCAGCGGACAGGGGAGGAATGGCTACACCTTC.

The gene calls are TRBV18 and TRBJ2-1; D is ambiguous. The length of the CDR3 is 11 residues. The germline V gene encodes CDR1 KGHSH and CDR2 LQKENI. With 3 bases removed from V and 8 bases from J, the gap between germline ends came to 5 bases. CDR3 sequence (DNA): TGTGCCAGCTCACCTAAATATGAGCAGTTCTTC. Protein: CASSPKYEQFF.

This clonotype was seen more than once but under ten times. V gene TRBV7-9 combines with J gene TRBJ1-2; tentatively, D is TRBD1 (6 bases). CDR1 SEHNR and CDR2 FQNEAQ come from the germline V gene (reference sequence). This CDR3 is built from 11 residues. V was shortened by 10 bases and J by 4 bases, with 10 bases between the two germline ends. The CDR3 reads CAIWGLYGYTF. DNA of the CDR3: TGTGCCATATGGGGGCTCTATGGCTACACCTTC.